Reported below is one T cell receptor beta chain. Its target is not known. This record belongs to a study of lymphopenia after photon versus proton radiotherapy. Assay used: immunoSEQ multiplex PCR; TCRdb lists only in-frame clones, some missing. The sample holds about 55,000 clones, roughly 84% seen once. The trim removed 4 bases at V and 0 bases at J, leaving 8 bases unmatched. Germline CDR1 is SGHRS and CDR2 is YFSETQ. The CDR3 loop spans 16 amino acids. Findings and caveats of the study: Under photons, naive T cells and diversity fell while effector/memory populations rose. Post-nadir diversity loss with photons came from oligoclonal expansion, particularly CD8+ Temra cells. A bigger post-nadir fall in TCR diversity correlated inversely with survival time in deceased patients.

V gene TRBV5-1 combines with J gene TRBJ1-1; TRBD1 matches 8 bases. Sequenced material: peripheral blood, taken from a patient treated with proton-based radiotherapy. This receptor was identified in a man in his fifties or sixties with pancreatic cancer. CDR3 sequence (DNA): TGCGCCAGCAGCCAACTGGACAGGGCCATGAACACTGAAGCTTTCTTT. This encodes CASSQLDRAMNTEAFF.